A single sample gave rise to the 3 T cell receptor beta chains below, sequenced in a study of blood T cell repertoires in COVID-19. Libraries were prepared by immunoSEQ multiplex PCR; TCRdb keeps only in-frame clonotypes and omits some of them. Of around 72,000 clones detected, over 80% appear once; the ten largest clones hold 6% to 7%. Sequenced input: peripheral blood. Every receptor here comes from a woman aged 45-60 years with acute or convalescent COVID-19.

The chain couples TRBV25-1 to TRBJ1-1, with D maybe TRBD1 (6 bases). The CDR3 is 13 residues long. V was trimmed by 4 bases and J by 11 bases, leaving 17 bases between them. CDR1 and CDR2 from the germline V gene are MGHDK and SYGVNS. The DNA of the CDR3 is TGTGCCAGCAGTGGCGGACAGTCACCCCTTGCTTTCTTT. This translates into CASSGGQSPLAFF.

The chain has TRBV7-2 and TRBJ1-4, with 8 bases aligning to TRBD1. This CDR3 is 15 amino acids long. Germline CDR1 SGHTA, CDR2 FQGNSA. Unmatched junction bases numbered 5, after V lost 5 bases and J lost 3 bases. The CDR3 sequence is CASSPRGPANEKLFF. The DNA for the CDR3 is TGTGCCAGCAGCCCCAGGGGGCCGGCTAATGAAAAACTGTTTTTT.

The table lists this clone with a few counts. In DNA form, the CDR3 reads TGTGCCAGCAGCTTGGGATGGACTAGCGGAAACAATGAGCAGTTCTTC. Protein sequence: CASSLGWTSGNNEQFF. The V and J genes are TRBV5-4 and TRBJ2-1; 10 positions match TRBD2. J lost 5 bases, V lost 0 bases, and 5 bases had no gene match. CDR1 is SGHNT, CDR2 YYREEE, per germline (reference sequence). The CDR3 runs 16 residues.